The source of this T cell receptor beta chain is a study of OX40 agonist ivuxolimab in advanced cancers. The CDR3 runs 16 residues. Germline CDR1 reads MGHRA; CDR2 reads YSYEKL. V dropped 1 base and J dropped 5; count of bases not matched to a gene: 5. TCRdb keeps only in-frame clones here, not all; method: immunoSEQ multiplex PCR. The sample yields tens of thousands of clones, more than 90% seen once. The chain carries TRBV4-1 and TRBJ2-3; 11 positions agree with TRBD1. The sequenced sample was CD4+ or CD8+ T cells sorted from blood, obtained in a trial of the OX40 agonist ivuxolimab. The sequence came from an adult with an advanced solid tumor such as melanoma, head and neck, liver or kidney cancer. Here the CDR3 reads CASSQARTGGIDTQYF. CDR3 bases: TGCGCCAGCAGCCAAGCTAGGACAGGGGGCATAGATACGCAGTATTTT.